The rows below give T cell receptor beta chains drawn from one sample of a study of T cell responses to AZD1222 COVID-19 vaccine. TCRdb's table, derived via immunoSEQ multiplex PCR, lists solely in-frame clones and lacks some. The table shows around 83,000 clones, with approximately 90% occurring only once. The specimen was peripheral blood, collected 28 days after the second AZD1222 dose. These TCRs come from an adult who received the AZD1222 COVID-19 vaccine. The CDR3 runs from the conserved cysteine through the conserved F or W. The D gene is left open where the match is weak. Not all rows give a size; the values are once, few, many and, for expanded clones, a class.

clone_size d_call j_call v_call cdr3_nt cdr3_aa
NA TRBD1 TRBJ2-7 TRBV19 TGTGCCAGTAGTCCCGACAGGGATATCAACGAGCAGTACTTC CASSPDRDINEQYF
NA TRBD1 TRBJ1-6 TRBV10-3 TGTGCCATCAGGGAAGGACAGGGTTGGAATTCACCCCTCCACTTT CAIREGQGWNSPLHF
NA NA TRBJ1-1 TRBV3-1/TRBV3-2 TGTGCCAGCAGCCAAGAGGGTGGGACATGGTTCGGCACTGAAGCTTTCTTT CASSQEGGTWFGTEAFF
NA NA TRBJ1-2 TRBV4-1 TGCGCCAGCAGCCAAGATCAAGGGTATGGCTACACCTTC CASSQDQGYGYTF
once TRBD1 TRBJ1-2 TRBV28 TGTGCCAGCAGTTTGGACAGGGTCTATGGCTACACCTTC CASSLDRVYGYTF
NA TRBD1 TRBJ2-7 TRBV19 TGTGCCAGTAAGGCGGGACAGGGGGCTCAAGAGCAGTACTTC CASKAGQGAQEQYF
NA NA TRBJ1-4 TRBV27 TGTGCCAGCAGTATGAATCGACAGGCAGCAACTAATGAAAAACTGTTTTTT CASSMNRQAATNEKLFF
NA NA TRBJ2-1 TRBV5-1 TGCGCCAGCAGCGCTTCGTCCGGGGGTCCCTACAATGAGCAGTTCTTC CASSASSGGPYNEQFF
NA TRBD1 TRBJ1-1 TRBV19 TGTGCCAGTAGGAACAGGGGGAACACTGAAGCTTTCTTT CASRNRGNTEAFF
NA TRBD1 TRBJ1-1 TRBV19 TGTGCCAGTAGGGACAGGCTCAAAGCTTTCTTT CASRDRLKAFF
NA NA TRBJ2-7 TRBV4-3 TGCGCCAGCAGCCAAGATCGTATGAGTTCCTACGAGCAGTACTTC CASSQDRMSSYEQYF
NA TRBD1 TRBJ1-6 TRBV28 TGTGCCAGCAGGACAGGGGGAGTTGGTTCACCCCTCCACTTT CASRTGGVGSPLHF
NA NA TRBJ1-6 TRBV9 TGTGCCAGCAGCCGTAAGGAGGATTATAATTCACCCCTCCACTTT CASSRKEDYNSPLHF
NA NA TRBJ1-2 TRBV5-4 TGTGCCAGCAGCTTCGAGAGTCGTTACACCTTC CASSFESRYTF
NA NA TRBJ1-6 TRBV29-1 TGCAGCGCGGGGAAGGGTGATAATTCACCCCTCCACTTT CSAGKGDNSPLHF
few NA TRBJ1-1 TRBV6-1 TGTGCCAGCAGTGATCGGGATTACACTGAAGCTTTCTTT CASSDRDYTEAFF
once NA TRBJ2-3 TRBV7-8 TGTGCCAGCAGCCGTTGGGGGTCTTATACGCAGTATTTT CASSRWGSYTQYF
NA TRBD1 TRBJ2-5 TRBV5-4 TGTGCCAGCAGCCGGACAGGGGGAGAGACCCAGTACTTC CASSRTGGETQYF
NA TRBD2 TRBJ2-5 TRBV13 TGTGCCAGCAGCTTAGCGGGTCGCCTAGCGGGGGGTTTGGAGACCCAGTACTTC CASSLAGRLAGGLETQYF
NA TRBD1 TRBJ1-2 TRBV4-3 TGCGCCAGCAGCCAAGGGACAGGAAGCTTCTCCTATGGCTACACCTTC CASSQGTGSFSYGYTF
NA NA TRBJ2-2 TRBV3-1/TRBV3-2 TGTGCCAGCAACTCCTTGGGGGGGCGCGGCGACACCGGGGAGCTGTTTTTT CASNSLGGRGDTGELFF
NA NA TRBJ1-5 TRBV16 TGTGCCAGCAGCCAATCTCGCTCTCGGTTGGGTCAGCCCCAGCATTTT CASSQSRSRLGQPQHF
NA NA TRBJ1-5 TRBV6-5 TGTGCCAGCACCCGAACGACACTTGATCAGCCCCAGCATTTT CASTRTTLDQPQHF
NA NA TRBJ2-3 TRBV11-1 TGTGCCAGCAGCTCCCGGGACCGTACTAGCACAGATACGCAGTATTTT CASSSRDRTSTDTQYF
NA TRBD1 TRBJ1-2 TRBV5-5 TGTGCCAGCAGCTGGGGACAGGGAAACTATGGCTACACCTTC CASSWGQGNYGYTF
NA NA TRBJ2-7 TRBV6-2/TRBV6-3 TGTGCCAGCAGTTACATCTGGCGCGAGCAGTACTTC CASSYIWREQYF
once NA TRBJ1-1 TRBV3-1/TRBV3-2 TGTGCCAGCAGCTCCTGGACGAACACTGAAGCTTTCTTT CASSSWTNTEAFF
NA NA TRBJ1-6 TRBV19 TGTGCCAGTAGTATGGACGGATACTATAATTCACCCCTCCACTTT CASSMDGYYNSPLHF
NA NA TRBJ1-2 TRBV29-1 TGCAGCGTTGAAGCGGGTGCCTATGGCTACACCTTC CSVEAGAYGYTF
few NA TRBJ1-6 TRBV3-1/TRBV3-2 TGTGCCAGCAGCCATACGAAGTCACCCCTCCACTTT CASSHTKSPLHF
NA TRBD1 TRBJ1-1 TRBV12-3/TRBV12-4 TGTGCCAGCAGCCTGACAGGGGAGACTGAAGCTTTCTTT CASSLTGETEAFF
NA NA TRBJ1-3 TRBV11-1 TGTGCCAGCAGCGTCGACTTGGCGAGCTCTGGAAACACCATATATTTT CASSVDLASSGNTIYF
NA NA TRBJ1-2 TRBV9 TGTGCCAGCAGCGGAGGGACGGGATACTATGGCTACACCTTC CASSGGTGYYGYTF